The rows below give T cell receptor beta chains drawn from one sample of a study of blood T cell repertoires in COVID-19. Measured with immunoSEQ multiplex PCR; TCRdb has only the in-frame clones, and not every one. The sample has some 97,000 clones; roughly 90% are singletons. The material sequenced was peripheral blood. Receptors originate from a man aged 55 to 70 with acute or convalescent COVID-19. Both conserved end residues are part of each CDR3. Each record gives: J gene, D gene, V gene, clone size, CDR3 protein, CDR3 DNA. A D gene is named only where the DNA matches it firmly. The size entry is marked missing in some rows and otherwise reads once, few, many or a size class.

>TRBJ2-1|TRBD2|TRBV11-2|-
CASSHGTSAYNEQFF
TGTGCCAGCAGCCACGGGACTAGCGCCTACAATGAGCAGTTCTTC
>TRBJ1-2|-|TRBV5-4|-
CASSGAVRPINYGYTF
TGTGCCAGCAGCGGAGCCGTTAGGCCTATTAACTATGGCTACACCTTC
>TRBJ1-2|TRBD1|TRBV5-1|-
CASSLGGQGNYGYTF
TGCGCCAGCAGCTTGGGGGGACAGGGGAACTATGGCTACACCTTC
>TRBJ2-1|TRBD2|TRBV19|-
CASSRSLAGVMVNEQFF
TGTGCCAGTAGTAGATCTTTAGCGGGAGTTATGGTCAATGAGCAGTTCTTC
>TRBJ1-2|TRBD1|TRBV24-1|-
CATSESDRGRGYTF
TGTGCCACCAGTGAATCCGACAGGGGGAGAGGCTACACCTTC
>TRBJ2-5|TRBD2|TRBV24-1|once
CATSKGGSGSETQYF
TGTGCCACCAGTAAGGGGGGTAGCGGGAGTGAGACCCAGTACTTC
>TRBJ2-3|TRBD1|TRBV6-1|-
CASSVGQGIPNTDTQYF
TGTGCCAGCAGTGTCGGACAGGGGATCCCCAACACAGATACGCAGTATTTT
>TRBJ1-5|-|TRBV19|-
CASKGRGLGQPQHF
TGTGCCAGTAAAGGCAGAGGGTTGGGACAGCCCCAGCATTTT
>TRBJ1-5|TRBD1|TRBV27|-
CASRTTGEDQPQHF
TGTGCCAGCAGGACTACAGGGGAGGATCAGCCCCAGCATTTT
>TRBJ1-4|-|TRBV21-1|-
CASSSRIGAGDEKLFF
TGTGCCAGCAGCTCCCGAATTGGGGCAGGGGATGAAAAACTGTTTTTT
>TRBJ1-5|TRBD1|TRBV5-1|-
CASSLGGTGDQPQHF
TGCGCCAGCAGCCTGGGAGGGACAGGCGACCAGCCCCAGCATTTT
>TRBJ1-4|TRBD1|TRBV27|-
CASSRRPGQGSNEKLFF
TGTGCCAGCAGTCGCAGGCCGGGACAGGGCAGTAATGAAAAACTGTTTTTT
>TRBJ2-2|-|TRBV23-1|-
CASSQTQGSNTGELFF
TGCGCCAGCAGTCAAACCCAGGGGTCGAACACCGGGGAGCTGTTTTTT
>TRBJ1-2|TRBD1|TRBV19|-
CASSISDRVWSGYTF
TGTGCCAGTAGTATCTCCGACAGGGTGTGGAGCGGCTACACCTTC
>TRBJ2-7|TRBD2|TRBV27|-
CASSYGAGGLAYEQYF
TGTGCCAGCAGTTATGGAGCGGGAGGCCTTGCCTACGAGCAGTACTTC
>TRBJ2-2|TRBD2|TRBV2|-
CATRASGRALTGELFF
TGTGCCACCCGGGCTAGCGGGAGGGCCCTCACCGGGGAGCTGTTTTTT
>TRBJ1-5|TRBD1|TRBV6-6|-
CASSWDRDQPQHF
TGTGCCAGCAGCTGGGACAGGGATCAGCCCCAGCATTTT
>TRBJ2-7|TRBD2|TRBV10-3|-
CAISEFSGTSGSGYEQYF
TGTGCCATCAGTGAATTTTCGGGGACTAGCGGGAGTGGCTACGAGCAGTACTTC
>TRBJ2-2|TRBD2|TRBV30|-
CAWSVQRGGELFF
TGTGCCTGGAGTGTACAGCGGGGCGGGGAGCTGTTTTTT
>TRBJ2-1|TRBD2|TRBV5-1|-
CASSLKREGIEQFF
TGCGCCAGCAGCTTGAAGCGGGAGGGCATTGAGCAGTTCTTC
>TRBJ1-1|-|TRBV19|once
CASSINQGVTEAFF
TGTGCCAGTAGTATCAACCAGGGTGTGACTGAAGCTTTCTTT
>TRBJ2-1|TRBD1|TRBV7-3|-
CASSLTRTGYNEQFF
TGTGCCAGCAGCTTAACGAGGACAGGCTACAATGAGCAGTTCTTC
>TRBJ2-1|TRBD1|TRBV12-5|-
CASGLGRDREGGEQFF
TGTGCTAGTGGTTTGGGGCGGGACAGGGAAGGCGGTGAGCAGTTCTTC
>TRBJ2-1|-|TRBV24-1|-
CATSDFVRGNHNEQFF
TGTGCCACCAGTGATTTTGTAAGGGGGAATCACAATGAGCAGTTCTTC
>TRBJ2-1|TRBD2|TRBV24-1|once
CATSDQILAGGPDEQFF
TGTGCCACCAGTGATCAAATACTAGCGGGAGGGCCCGATGAGCAGTTCTTC
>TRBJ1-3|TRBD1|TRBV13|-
CASSPGQSGNTIYF
TGTGCCAGCAGCCCGGGACAGTCTGGAAACACCATATATTTT
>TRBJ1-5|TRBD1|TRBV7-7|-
CATRDSSNQPQHF
TGTGCCACCCGGGACAGCAGCAATCAGCCCCAGCATTTT
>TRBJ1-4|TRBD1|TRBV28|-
CAGGQGNEKLFF
TGTGCCGGAGGACAGGGTAATGAAAAACTGTTTTTT
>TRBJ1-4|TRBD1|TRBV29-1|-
CSVSEPSQGMGKEKLFF
TGCAGCGTCTCCGAACCCTCACAGGGGATGGGGAAGGAAAAACTGTTTTTT
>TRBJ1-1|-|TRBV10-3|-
CATLAGDTEAFF
TGTGCCACGCTCGCAGGGGACACTGAAGCTTTCTTT
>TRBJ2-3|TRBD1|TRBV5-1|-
CASSLGTGATDTQYF
TGCGCCAGCAGCTTGGGGACAGGCGCCACAGATACGCAGTATTTT
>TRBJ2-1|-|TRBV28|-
CASSSEYSYNEQFF
TGTGCCAGCAGTTCCGAGTACAGTTACAATGAGCAGTTCTTC
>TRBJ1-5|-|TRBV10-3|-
CAISESSHISLDKPQHF
TGTGCCATCAGTGAGTCTTCCCACATTTCCCTGGACAAGCCCCAGCATTTT
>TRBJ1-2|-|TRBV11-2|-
CASSLGQYGYTF
TGTGCCAGCAGCTTAGGACAGTATGGCTACACCTTC
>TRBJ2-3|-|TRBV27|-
CASRRIDTQYF
TGTGCCAGCAGGCGGATAGATACGCAGTATTTT
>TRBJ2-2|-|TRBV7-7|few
CASSLSGGETGELFF
TGTGCCAGCAGCTTATCCGGGGGAGAGACCGGGGAGCTGTTTTTT
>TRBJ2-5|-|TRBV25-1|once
CASSEDNRAQETQYF
TGTGCCAGCAGTGAAGACAACAGGGCACAAGAGACCCAGTACTTC
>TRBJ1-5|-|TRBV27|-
CASSLFGHPTQTGQPQHF
TGTGCCAGCAGTTTATTTGGCCATCCGACGCAAACGGGGCAGCCCCAGCATTTT
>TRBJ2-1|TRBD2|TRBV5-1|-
CASSFQPSGRINEQFF
TGCGCCAGCAGTTTCCAGCCCAGCGGGAGAATAAATGAGCAGTTCTTC
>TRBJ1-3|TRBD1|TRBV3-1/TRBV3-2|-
CASSPSGQGGNTIYF
TGTGCCAGCAGCCCCTCGGGACAGGGCGGAAACACCATATATTTT
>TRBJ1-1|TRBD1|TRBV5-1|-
CASSLIGTGGYTEAFF
TGCGCCAGCAGCTTGATAGGGACAGGTGGGTATACTGAAGCTTTCTTT
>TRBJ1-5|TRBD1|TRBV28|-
CASRPTGGGQPQHF
TGTGCCAGCAGGCCGACAGGGGGCGGTCAGCCCCAGCATTTT
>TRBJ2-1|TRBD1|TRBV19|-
CASSPGQGVIERSEQFF
TGTGCCAGTAGCCCGGGACAGGGGGTTATCGAGAGGAGTGAGCAGTTCTTC
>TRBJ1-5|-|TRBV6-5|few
CASISSAIDQPQHF
TGTGCCAGCATCAGCAGCGCGATAGATCAGCCCCAGCATTTT